These 9 T cell receptor beta chains share one sample of origin, sequenced in a study of blood T cell repertoires in COVID-19. The method was immunoSEQ multiplex PCR; TCRdb's version includes in-frame clones alone and lacks a portion of them. The sample lists about 200,000 clones, 88% occurring once. The sample taken for sequencing was peripheral blood. These receptors came from a man aged 40-49 years with active or convalescent COVID-19.

The chain recombines TRBV7-9 with TRBJ2-5; 8 bases map to TRBD1. Germline CDR1 reads SEHNR; CDR2 reads FQNEAQ (reference sequence). J lost 5 bases, V lost 5 bases, and 13 bases had no gene match. The CDR3 runs to 16 residues. This CDR3 reads CASSRGPGGAGETQYF. CDR3 nucleotides: TGTGCCAGCAGCCGGGGGCCAGGGGGCGCGGGGGAGACCCAGTACTTC.

The V call is TRBV6-1, the J call TRBJ2-3; D perhaps matches TRBD2 (5 bases). The V end was cut by 4 bases, the J end by 2 bases, with 19 bases between. The germline V gene has CDR1 MNHNS and CDR2 SASEGT. The CDR3 extends over 17 amino acids. CDR3 sequence reads: CASSGGAGPYLTDTQYF. The CDR3 bases are TGTGCCAGCAGTGGGGGAGCAGGTCCATATCTCACAGATACGCAGTATTTT.

This rearrangement joins TRBV6-5 to TRBJ1-5; D uncertain. V was shortened by 5 bases and J by 2 bases, with 10 bases between the two germline ends. CDR1 is MNHEY, CDR2 SVGAGI, per germline. CDR3 length: 14 residues. CDR3 coding DNA: TGTGCCAGCAGTCAAAAAACAGGCAATCAGCCCCAGCATTTT. This codes for CASSQKTGNQPQHF.

The V gene is TRBV2, the J gene TRBJ1-5; 8 bases align to TRBD1. CDR3 length: 17 amino acids. The germline gives CDR1 SNHLY, CDR2 FYNNEI. Trimming cost V 6 bases and J 7 bases; bases outside gene matches: 17. Here the CDR3 reads CASSHKSGQVGEQPQHF. The CDR3 DNA sequence: TGTGCCAGCAGCCATAAATCGGGACAGGTTGGCGAGCAGCCCCAGCATTTT.

This sequence joins TRBV11-2 and TRBJ1-6; unclear D gene. Trimming removed 5 bases at V and 5 bases at J, with 10 bases between. The CDR3 extends over 14 amino acids. Germline V gives CDR1 SGHAT, CDR2 FQNNGV. As DNA, the CDR3 is TGTGCCAGCAGCCCACGGACTGATAATTCACCCCTCCACTTT. This codes for CASSPRTDNSPLHF.

This clone was picked up a small number of times. The chain employs TRBV4-1 and TRBJ2-7, with D tentatively TRBD2 (7 bases). Trimming cost V 4 bases and J 2 bases, with 18 bases left between them. The CDR3 consists of 16 residues. Germline CDR1 is MGHRA and CDR2 is YSYEKL. CDR3 DNA: TGCGCCAGCAGCCCATTCGGGGGGCAGAATCCCTACGAGCAGTACTTC. Translation: CASSPFGGQNPYEQYF.

This chain uses TRBV4-2 with TRBJ1-2; D is uncertain. The CDR3 has 16 residues. Germline V CDR1 and CDR2: LGHNA, YNFKEQ. Trimming stripped 0 bases from V and 4 bases from J, with 15 bases between. In nucleotides, the CDR3 is TGTGCCAGCAGCCAAGATGCGAGGGAAGGCGTCTATGGCTACACCTTC. Translating gives CASSQDAREGVYGYTF.

DNA for the CDR3: TGTGCCAGCAGCGTAGTCCCGGGGGGCTCCGAGCAGTACTTC. Translation gives CASSVVPGGSEQYF. V usage is TRBV9 and J usage is TRBJ2-7; the D gene is possibly TRBD2 (7 bases). Trimming took 0 bases from V and 6 from J, leaving 13 bases between them. Looked up from germline, CDR1 is SGDLS and CDR2 is YYNGEE. CDR3 length equals 14 residues.

The V gene is TRBV5-6, the J gene TRBJ1-6; 7 positions agree with TRBD1. Trimming at V came to 4 bases and at J to 10 bases, leaving 8 bases not matched to a gene. CDR3 length: 14 residues. The germline gives CDR1 SGHDT, CDR2 YYEEEE. Here the CDR3 reads CASSQGVKRSPLHF. In DNA, the CDR3 is TGTGCCAGCAGCCAGGGGGTTAAGCGATCACCCCTCCACTTT.